Following are 22 T cell receptor beta chains from one sample sequenced in a study of Graves' ophthalmopathy and Graves' hyperthyroidism. Amplification targeted the TCR beta CDR3 regions, with RNA transcripts as the source material. Scientists carried out first-round RT-PCR using HTBI primers and then a second-round multiplex PCR. In TCRdb, the multiplex PCR reads were re-called with MiXCR into one record per CDR3 protein. The top ten hold about 9.4% of the sample, which has approximately 480,000 distinct CDR3 sequences, around 14% seen once. The sequencing input was blood. The receptors were sampled from a woman aged 25 to 39 with Graves' ophthalmopathy.

This clonotype occurred many times. The V gene is TRBV6-1, the J gene TRBJ1-5; D might be TRBD1 (5 bases). This CDR3 has 14 residues. Per germline, CDR1 MNHNS and CDR2 SASEGT. V was clipped by 5 bases and J by 3 bases, with 11 bases between them. The CDR3 spells CASSTPTDNQPQHF. CDR3 nucleotides: TGTGCCAGCAGTACCCCGACAGACAATCAGCCCCAGCATTTT.

In regard to this clonotype: A read error may be the cause here, since a much bigger clone is one base away. The chain employs TRBV12-3 or TRBV12-4 and TRBJ1-1; 7 bases align to TRBD1. This CDR3 comprises 17 residues. Written as DNA, the CDR3 is TGTGCCAGCAGTTCCTACCTTGGCGCCAGGGGGGACACTGAAGGTTTCTTT. Amino acid sequence: CASSSYLGARGDTEGFF.

This clonotype has ten or more counts. The chain joins TRBV27 to TRBJ1-6, with D possibly matching TRBD1 (5 bases). CDR1 is MNHEY, CDR2 SMNVEV, per germline (reference sequence). The CDR3 is 15 residues long. V lost 2 bases and J lost 5, with 10 bases in between. CDR3 sequence: CASSLQGINNSPLHF. In DNA form, the CDR3 reads TGTGCCAGCAGTTTACAGGGAATCAATAATTCACCCCTCCACTTT.

The sample holds many counts of this clonotype. The V and J genes are TRBV28 and TRBJ1-2, with a tentative D call TRBD1 (6 bases). Germline V gives CDR1 MDHEN, CDR2 SYDVKM. The ends were cut back, 6 bases at V and 9 bases at J, with 17 bases in the middle. The CDR3 is 13 residues long. The CDR3 region is CASSFGQGGSYTF. Here the CDR3 DNA reads TGTGCCAGCAGCTTTGGCCAAGGGGGTAGCTACACCTTC.

The table lists this clonotype with many counts. V and J are TRBV19 and TRBJ1-2; D call uncertain. The CDR3 is 11 residues long. The V end was cut by 10 bases, the J end by 8 bases, with 14 bases between. The germline V gene encodes CDR1 LNHDA and CDR2 SQIVND (reference sequence). The CDR3 bases are TGTGCCACCGGGTGGCCTTGGGGCTACACCTTC. Amino acid sequence: CATGWPWGYTF.

The rearrangement uses TRBV6-5 and TRBJ1-1; D remains ambiguous. The V end was cut by 4 bases, the J end by 4 bases, with 16 bases between. There are 15 residues in the CDR3. Germline V gene sequence: CDR1 MNHEY, CDR2 SVGAGI. The CDR3 DNA reads as TGTGCCAGCAGTTGTTTAGGATATGGGTGCACTGAAGCTTTCTTT. Its protein is CASSCLGYGCTEAFF.

At least ten counts were recorded for this clonotype. The genes are TRBV5-1 and TRBJ1-1; tentatively, D is TRBD1 (5 bases). Germline assignment: CDR1 SGHRS and CDR2 YFSETQ. Trimming cost V 1 base and J 1 base, with 11 bases left between them. CDR3 size: 15 residues. The CDR3 here is CASSLRGESNTEAFF. DNA for the CDR3: TGCGCCAGCAGCTTGAGGGGAGAATCGAACACTGAAGCTTTCTTT.

The CDR3 region has the DNA TGTGCCAGCTTAAAGCTCCACGAGCAGTACTTC. Amino acids: CASLKLHEQYF. The V gene is TRBV28, the J gene TRBJ2-7; no definite D call. V was cut by 8 bases and J by 5 bases, with 10 bases left in between. CDR1 MDHEN and CDR2 SYDVKM come from the germline V gene. This CDR3 contains 11 residues.

V usage is TRBV15 and J usage is TRBJ2-7; a weak D match, TRBD2 (7 bases). CDR3 size: 15 residues. Per germline, CDR1 LNHNV and CDR2 YYDKDF (reference sequence). With 0 bases removed from V and 6 bases from J, the gap between germline ends came to 15 bases. The chain's CDR3 is CATSRDQQGGGEQYF. In nucleotides, the CDR3 is TGTGCCACCAGCAGAGATCAACAGGGAGGGGGCGAGCAGTACTTC.

This chain uses TRBV5-1 with TRBJ2-7, with D perhaps matching TRBD2 (5 bases). Germline V gene data show CDR1 as SGHRS and CDR2 as YFSETQ. This CDR3 is built from 15 residues. V lost 5 bases and J lost 6, with 21 bases in between. The CDR3 loop is CASSSATGEGLEQYF. The DNA of the CDR3 is TGCGCCAGCAGTTCCGCGACCGGGGAAGGACTCGAGCAGTACTTC.

The sample holds many counts of this clonotype. The germline gene is not matched at one end of the junction; a read error may be the cause. V gene TRBV2 combines with J gene TRBJ1-2, with a tentative D call TRBD1 (6 bases). Germline CDR1 reads SNHLY; CDR2 reads FYNNEI. The CDR3 contains 15 residues. The CDR3 here is CASIETGTPNYGYTF. CDR3 coding DNA: TGTGCGAGCATTGAAACCGGGACACCTAACTATGGCTACACCTTC.

There are many counts of this clonotype. V is TRBV20-1 and J is TRBJ1-3; maybe TRBD1 (6 bases). CDR3 length: 15 residues. Germline-derived CDR1 and CDR2 are DFQATT and SNEGSKA (reference sequence). Trimming removed 0 bases from V and 3 bases from J, with 12 bases in between. The CDR3 loop is CSARDGGAGGNTIYF. CDR3 DNA: TGCAGTGCTAGAGATGGGGGGGCGGGTGGAAACACCATATATTTT.

Many counts were recorded for this clonotype. The rearrangement uses TRBV4-1 and TRBJ1-1; no reliable D call. Trimming pared 5 bases from V and 4 bases from J, leaving 14 bases between. CDR1 is MGHRA and CDR2 is YSYEKL in the germline V gene. The CDR3 covers 14 residues. The CDR3 region has the DNA TGCGCCAGCAGCGAGGAGGGTAATCCCACTGAAGCTTTCTTT. Protein product: CASSEEGNPTEAFF.

This clonotype was detected many times. V gene TRBV6-1 combines with J gene TRBJ1-5; tentatively, D is TRBD1 (5 bases). The V and J ends lost 3 bases and 0 bases respectively, with 12 bases between them. The CDR3 is 16 residues long. Germline loops: CDR1 MNHNS, CDR2 SASEGT. The CDR3 coding sequence is TGTGCCAGCAGTGAGCGAGGGGTTTATAGCAATCAGCCCCAGCATTTT. Residues: CASSERGVYSNQPQHF.

Ten or more counts support this clonotype. The V gene is TRBV28, the J gene TRBJ2-7; D not resolved. There are 15 residues in the CDR3. In germline, CDR1 is MDHEN, CDR2 SYDVKM. Trimming removed 3 bases from V and 2 bases from J, with 14 bases in between. CDR3: CASSFDRQVTYEQYF. The CDR3 region has the DNA TGTGCCAGCAGTTTTGATAGGCAGGTTACCTACGAGCAGTACTTC.

This clonotype was counted at least ten times. The chain employs TRBV12-5 and TRBJ2-7; 10 bases match TRBD2. Trimming cost V 5 bases and J 2 bases; bases outside gene matches: 3. CDR1 and CDR2 (germline): LGHNT, FRNRAP. CDR3 length: 14 amino acids. CDR3 DNA: TGTGCTAGTGGTCCTAGCGGGGGAACCTACGAGCAGTACTTC. Translating gives CASGPSGGTYEQYF. Full variable domain (missing parts from reference TRBV12-5 and TRBJ2-7): DARVTQTPRHKVTEMGQEVTMRCQPILGHNTVFWYRQTMMQGLELLAYFRNRAPLDDSGMPKDRFSAEMPDATLATLKIQPSEPRDSAVYFCASGPSGGTYEQYFGPGTRLTVT.

This sequence joins TRBV12-3 or TRBV12-4 and TRBJ1-1; a possible D gene is TRBD1 (5 bases). V lost 7 bases to trimming and J lost 8 bases, with 17 bases between them. CDR3 size: 13 residues. The CDR3, as DNA: TGTGCCAGCATCTCACTCGCTAGGACAGAAGCTTTCTTT. Its translation is CASISLARTEAFF.

As concerns this clonotype: With a much larger clone just one base away, this may be a read error. This chain links TRBV10-3 with TRBJ1-1, with D possibly matching TRBD1 (5 bases). The CDR3 has 15 amino acids. Looked up from germline, CDR1 is ENHRY and CDR2 is SYGVKD. The CDR3 region has the DNA TGTACCATCAGTGAGTCGCGGGGGATGAACACTGAAGCTTTCTTT. Its protein product is CTISESRGMNTEAFF.

The table lists this clonotype with many counts. J is TRBJ1-2 and V is TRBV5-1; D unclear. The CDR3 loop spans 12 amino acids. V was trimmed by 1 base and J by 8 bases, leaving 9 bases between them. CDR1 SGHRS and CDR2 YFSETQ come from the germline V gene. Written as DNA, the CDR3 is TGCGCCAGCAGCTTGTCTGAGAACGGCTACACCTTC. Amino acids: CASSLSENGYTF.

In this sample, this clonotype turned up many times. CDR3 in amino acids: CASSPASVDYEQYF. DNA of the CDR3: TGTGCCAGCAGTCCCGCGTCAGTCGATTACGAGCAGTACTTC. This chain links TRBV6-1 with TRBJ2-7; D remains ambiguous. The V and J ends lost 5 bases and 4 bases respectively, with 15 bases between them. The CDR3 length is 14 residues. Germline CDR1 and CDR2: MNHNS and SASEGT.

This clonotype was counted ten times or more. V and J are TRBV6-6 and TRBJ2-7; 7 nucleotides align to TRBD1. Germline V gives CDR1 MNHNY, CDR2 SVGAGI (reference sequence). The CDR3 has 15 amino acids. V shed 4 bases, J shed 0 bases, and the junction held 6 bases outside the gene matches. The CDR3: CASSSGQDLSYEQYF. The CDR3 nucleotides read TGTGCCAGCAGTTCCGGACAGGACCTCTCCTACGAGCAGTACTTC.

CDR3 amino acids: CASSLGGGFRQPQHF. In nucleotides, the CDR3 is TGTGCCAGCAGTTTAGGGGGGGGCTTTCGGCAGCCCCAGCATTTT. The chain couples TRBV12-3 or TRBV12-4 to TRBJ1-5; D might be TRBD1 (6 bases). This CDR3 contains 15 residues. V gave up 1 base and J gave up 7 bases, with 14 bases separating them.